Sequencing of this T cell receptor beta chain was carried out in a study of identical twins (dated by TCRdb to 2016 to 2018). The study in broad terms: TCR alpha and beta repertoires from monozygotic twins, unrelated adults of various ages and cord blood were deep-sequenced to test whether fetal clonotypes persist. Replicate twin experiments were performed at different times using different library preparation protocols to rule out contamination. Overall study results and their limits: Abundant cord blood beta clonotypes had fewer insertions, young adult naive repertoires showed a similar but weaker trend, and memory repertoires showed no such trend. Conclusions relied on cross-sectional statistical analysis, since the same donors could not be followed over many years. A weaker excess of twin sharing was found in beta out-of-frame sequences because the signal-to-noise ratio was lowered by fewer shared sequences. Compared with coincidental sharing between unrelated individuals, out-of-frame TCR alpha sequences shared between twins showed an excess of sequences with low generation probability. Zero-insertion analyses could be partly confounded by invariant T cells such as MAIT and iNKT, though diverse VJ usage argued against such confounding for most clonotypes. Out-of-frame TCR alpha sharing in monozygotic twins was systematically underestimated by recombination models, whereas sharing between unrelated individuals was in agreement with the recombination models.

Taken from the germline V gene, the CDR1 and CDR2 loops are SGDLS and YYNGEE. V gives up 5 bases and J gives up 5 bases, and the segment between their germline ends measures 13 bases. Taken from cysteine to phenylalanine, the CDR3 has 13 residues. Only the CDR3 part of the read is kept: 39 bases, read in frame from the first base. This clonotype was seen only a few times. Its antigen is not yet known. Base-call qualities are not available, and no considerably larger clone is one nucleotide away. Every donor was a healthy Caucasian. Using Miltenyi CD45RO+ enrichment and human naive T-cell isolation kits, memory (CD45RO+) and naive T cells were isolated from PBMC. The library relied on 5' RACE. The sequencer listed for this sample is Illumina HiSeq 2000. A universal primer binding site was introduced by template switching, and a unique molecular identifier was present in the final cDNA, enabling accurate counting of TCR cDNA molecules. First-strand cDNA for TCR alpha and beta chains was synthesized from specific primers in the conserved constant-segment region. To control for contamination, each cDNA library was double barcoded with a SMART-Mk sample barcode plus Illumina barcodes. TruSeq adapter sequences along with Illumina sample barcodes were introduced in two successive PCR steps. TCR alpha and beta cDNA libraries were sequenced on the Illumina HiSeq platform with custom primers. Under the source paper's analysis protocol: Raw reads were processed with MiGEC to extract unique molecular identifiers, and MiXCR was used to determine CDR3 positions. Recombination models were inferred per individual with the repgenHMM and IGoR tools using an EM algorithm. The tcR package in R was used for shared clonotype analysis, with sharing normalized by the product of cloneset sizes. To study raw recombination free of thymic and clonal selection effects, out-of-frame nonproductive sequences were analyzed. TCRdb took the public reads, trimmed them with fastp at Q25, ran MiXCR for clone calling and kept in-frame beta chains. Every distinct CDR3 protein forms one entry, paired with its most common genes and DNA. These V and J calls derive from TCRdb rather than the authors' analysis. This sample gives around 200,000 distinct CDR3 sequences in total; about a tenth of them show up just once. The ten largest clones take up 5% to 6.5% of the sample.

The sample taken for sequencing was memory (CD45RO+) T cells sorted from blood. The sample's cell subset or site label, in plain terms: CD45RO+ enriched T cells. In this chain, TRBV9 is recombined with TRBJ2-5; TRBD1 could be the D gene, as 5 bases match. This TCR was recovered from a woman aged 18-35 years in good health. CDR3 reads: CASSPRAGETQYF. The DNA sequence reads TGTGCCAGCAGTCCCAGAGCAGGGGAGACCCAGTACTTC. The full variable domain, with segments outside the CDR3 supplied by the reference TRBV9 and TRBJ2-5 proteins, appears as DSGVTQTPKHLITATGQRVTLRCSPRSGDLSVYWYQQSLDQGLQFLIQYYNGEERAKGNILERFSAQQFPDLHSELNLSSLELGDSALYFCASSPRAGETQYFGPGTRLLVL.